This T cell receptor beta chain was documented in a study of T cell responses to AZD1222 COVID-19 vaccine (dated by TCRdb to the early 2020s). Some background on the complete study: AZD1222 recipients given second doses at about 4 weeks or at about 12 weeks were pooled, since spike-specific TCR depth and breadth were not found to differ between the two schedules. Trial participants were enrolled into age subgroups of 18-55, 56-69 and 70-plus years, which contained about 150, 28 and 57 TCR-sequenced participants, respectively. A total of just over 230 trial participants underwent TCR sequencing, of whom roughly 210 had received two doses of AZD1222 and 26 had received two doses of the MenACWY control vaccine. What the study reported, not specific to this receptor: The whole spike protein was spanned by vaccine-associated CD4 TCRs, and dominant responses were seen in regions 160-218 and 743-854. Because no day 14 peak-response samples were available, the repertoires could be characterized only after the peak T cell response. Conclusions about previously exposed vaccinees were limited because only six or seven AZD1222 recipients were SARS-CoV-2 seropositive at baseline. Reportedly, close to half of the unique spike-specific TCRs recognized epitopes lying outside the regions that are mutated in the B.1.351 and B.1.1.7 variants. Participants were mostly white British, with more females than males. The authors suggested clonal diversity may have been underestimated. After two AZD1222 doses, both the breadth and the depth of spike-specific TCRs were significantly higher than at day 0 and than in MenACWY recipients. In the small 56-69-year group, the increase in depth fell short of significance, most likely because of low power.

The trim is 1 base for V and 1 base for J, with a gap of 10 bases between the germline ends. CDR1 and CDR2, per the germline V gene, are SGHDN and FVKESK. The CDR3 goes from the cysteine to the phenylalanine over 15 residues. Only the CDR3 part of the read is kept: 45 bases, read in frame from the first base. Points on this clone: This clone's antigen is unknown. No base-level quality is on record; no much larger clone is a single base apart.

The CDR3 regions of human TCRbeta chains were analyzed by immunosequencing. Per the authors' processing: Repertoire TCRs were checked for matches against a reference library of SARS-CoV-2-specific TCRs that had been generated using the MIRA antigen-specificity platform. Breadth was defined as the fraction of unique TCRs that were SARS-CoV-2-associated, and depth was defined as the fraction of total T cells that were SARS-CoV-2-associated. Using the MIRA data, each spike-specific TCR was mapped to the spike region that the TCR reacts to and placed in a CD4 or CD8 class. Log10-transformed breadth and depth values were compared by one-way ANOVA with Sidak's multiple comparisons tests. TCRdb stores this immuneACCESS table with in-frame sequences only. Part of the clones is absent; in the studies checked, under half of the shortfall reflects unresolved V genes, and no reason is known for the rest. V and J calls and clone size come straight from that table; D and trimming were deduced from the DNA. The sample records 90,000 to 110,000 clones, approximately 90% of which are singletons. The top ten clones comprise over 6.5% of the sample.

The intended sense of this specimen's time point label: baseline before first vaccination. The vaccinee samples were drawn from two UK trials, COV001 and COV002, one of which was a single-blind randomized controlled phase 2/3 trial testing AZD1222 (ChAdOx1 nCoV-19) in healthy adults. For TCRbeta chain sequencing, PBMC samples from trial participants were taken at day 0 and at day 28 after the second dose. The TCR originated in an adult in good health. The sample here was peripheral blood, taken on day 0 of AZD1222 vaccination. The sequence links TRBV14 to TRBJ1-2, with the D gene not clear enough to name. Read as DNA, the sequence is TGTGCCAGCAGCCAAGCAAACGGAAATAACTATGGCTACACCTTC. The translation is CASSQANGNNYGYTF.